This T cell receptor beta chain originates from a study of blood T cell repertoires in COVID-19. Study context: Samples taken during acute and convalescent COVID-19 were collected in the United States, Italy and Spain. Sources were T cells, B-cell-depleted T cells, or PBMCs; the material itself was cDNA or gDNA.

Authors' analysis steps: The assay estimated nucleated cells by amplifying reference gene primers. Sequencing used immunoSEQ multiplex PCR; TCRdb keeps in-frame clones, though not all of them. D and trimming were read from the DNA, whereas the V and J calls and clone size are those reported in that table. The sample includes tens of thousands of clones, about 89% seen only once; the top ten take 5.2%. In Seattle, patients joined the study during active infection and were tracked longitudinally. Sequenced sample: peripheral blood. The clonotype originates from a man in his sixties with COVID-19, enrolled during active disease.

CDR3 in amino acids: CATSRDKGTAPTRAFF. The CDR3 DNA reads as TGTGCCACCAGCAGGGATAAAGGGACAGCCCCTACGAGGGCTTTCTTT. This chain links TRBV15 with TRBJ1-1; 7 nucleotides agree with TRBD1. Germline V gives CDR1 LNHNV, CDR2 YYDKDF (reference sequence). This CDR3 has 16 residues. Trimming removed 3 bases from V and 11 bases from J; junction bases left unmatched: 18.